One and the same sample provided the 3 T cell receptor beta chains below, sequenced in a study of T cell responses to AZD1222 COVID-19 vaccine. Measured with immunoSEQ multiplex PCR; TCRdb has only the in-frame clones, and not every one. Altogether around 99,000 clones are present, 88% being singletons, with the ten largest covering 9.5% to 15%. The sequences come from peripheral blood, collected on day 0 of MenACWY control vaccination. The receptors here all came from an adult in good health.

The chain carries TRBV10-3 and TRBJ1-1, with TRBD1 as a possible D gene (5 bases). This CDR3 is built from 15 residues. Germline lookup yields CDR1 ENHRY and CDR2 SYGVKD. The V end was cut by 2 bases, the J end by 1 base, with 11 bases between. CDR3 amino acids: CAISEGIGENTEAFF. CDR3 coding DNA: TGTGCCATCAGTGAGGGTATAGGGGAGAACACTGAAGCTTTCTTT.

The rearrangement uses TRBV3-1 (or the pseudogene TRBV3-2) and TRBJ2-1, with 7 bases matching TRBD1. Trimming took 8 bases from V and 8 from J; bases not matched to a gene: 12. Looked up from germline, CDR1 is LGHDT and CDR2 is YNNKEL (reference sequence). This CDR3 spans 14 amino acids. The CDR3 reads CASGRVGGGHEQFF. In DNA form, the CDR3 reads TGTGCCAGCGGTAGGGTAGGGGGCGGACATGAGCAGTTCTTC.

The J gene is TRBJ2-5, the V gene TRBV24-1, with 10 bases identical to TRBD2. V dropped 5 bases and J dropped 5; count of bases not matched to a gene: 10. Per the germline V gene, CDR1 is KGHDR and CDR2 is SFDVKD. The CDR3 length is 16 residues. CDR3 sequence: CATSGERGGSRETQYF. The CDR3 region has the DNA TGTGCCACCAGTGGCGAGCGGGGGGGCAGCCGGGAGACCCAGTACTTC.